The T cell receptor beta chain under discussion was sequenced for a study of cytomegalovirus exposure and HLA in healthy donors. Study outcomes and limitations: Most of the CMV-associated TCR beta chains (in a later analysis) appeared to be HLA-restricted. Reports state that TCR beta sequences accurately predicted most subjects' HLA-A and HLA-B alleles.

This clone was detected only once. Its target is unknown. Per germline, CDR1 SEHNR and CDR2 FQNEAQ (reference sequence). The length of the CDR3 is 16 residues. J lost 3 bases, V lost 0 bases, and 5 bases had no gene match. The PCR used 60 Vbeta and 13 Jbeta primers. Original handling: Approximately 79 million unique TCR beta chains, roughly 11 million of them shared, were counted by a later analysis. Sequencing was performed with immunoSEQ multiplex PCR; in TCRdb, only in-frame clones are kept and a portion is missing. V, J and clone size were drawn from that table, and D and trimming were deduced from the DNA. The profile covers approximately 170,000 clones, with about 85% appearing a single time and 1% taken by the ten largest.

This receptor was taken from a boy between 2 and 10 years old in good health and CMV-seronegative. V usage is TRBV7-9 and J usage is TRBJ1-5, with 7 bases lining up with TRBD1. The sequenced sample consisted of PBMCs. This CDR3 reads CASSLAETGNNQPQHF. The CDR3 DNA reads as TGTGCCAGCAGCTTAGCGGAGACAGGGAACAATCAGCCCCAGCATTTT.